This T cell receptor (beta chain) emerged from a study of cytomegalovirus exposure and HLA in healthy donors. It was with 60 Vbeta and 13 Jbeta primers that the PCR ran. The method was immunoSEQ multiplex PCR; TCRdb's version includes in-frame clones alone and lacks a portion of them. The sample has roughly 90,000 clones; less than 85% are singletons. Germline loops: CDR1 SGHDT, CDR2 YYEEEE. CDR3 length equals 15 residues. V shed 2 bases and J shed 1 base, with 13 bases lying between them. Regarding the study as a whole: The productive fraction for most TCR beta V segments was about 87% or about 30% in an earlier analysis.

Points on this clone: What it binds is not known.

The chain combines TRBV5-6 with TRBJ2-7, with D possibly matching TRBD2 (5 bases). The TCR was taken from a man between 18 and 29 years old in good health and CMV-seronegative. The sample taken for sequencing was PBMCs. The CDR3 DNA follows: TGTGCCAGCAGCTTCCTAGGACGGGGATCCTACGAGCAGTACTTC. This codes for CASSFLGRGSYEQYF.